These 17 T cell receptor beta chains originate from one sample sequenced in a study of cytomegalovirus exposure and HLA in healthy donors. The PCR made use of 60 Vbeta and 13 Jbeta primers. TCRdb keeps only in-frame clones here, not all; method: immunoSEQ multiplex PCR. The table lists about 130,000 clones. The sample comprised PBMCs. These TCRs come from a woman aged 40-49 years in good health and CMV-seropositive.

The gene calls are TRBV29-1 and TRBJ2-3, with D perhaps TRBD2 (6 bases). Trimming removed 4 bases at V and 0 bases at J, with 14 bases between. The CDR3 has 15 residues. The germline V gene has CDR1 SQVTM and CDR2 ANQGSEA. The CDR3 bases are TGCAGCGTTGGAATGTTAGCGGCTAGCACAGATACGCAGTATTTT. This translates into CSVGMLAASTDTQYF.

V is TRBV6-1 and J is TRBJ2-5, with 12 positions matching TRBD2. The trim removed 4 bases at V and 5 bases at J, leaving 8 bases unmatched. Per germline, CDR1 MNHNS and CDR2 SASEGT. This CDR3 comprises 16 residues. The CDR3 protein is CASSGWGLAGAETQYF. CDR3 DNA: TGTGCCAGCAGTGGGTGGGGACTAGCGGGCGCTGAGACCCAGTACTTC.

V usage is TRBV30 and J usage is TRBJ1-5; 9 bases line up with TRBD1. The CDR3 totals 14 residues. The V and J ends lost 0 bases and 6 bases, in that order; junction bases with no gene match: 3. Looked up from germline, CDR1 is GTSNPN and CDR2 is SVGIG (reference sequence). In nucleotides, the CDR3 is TGTGCCTGGAGTGTGACAGGGGGACGTCAGCCCCAGCATTTT. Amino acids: CAWSVTGGRQPQHF.

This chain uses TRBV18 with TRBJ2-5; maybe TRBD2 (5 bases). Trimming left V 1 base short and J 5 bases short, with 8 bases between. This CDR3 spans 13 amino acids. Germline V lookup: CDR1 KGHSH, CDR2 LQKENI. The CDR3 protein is CASSPRGWETQYF. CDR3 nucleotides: TGTGCCAGCTCACCACGAGGGTGGGAGACCCAGTACTTC.

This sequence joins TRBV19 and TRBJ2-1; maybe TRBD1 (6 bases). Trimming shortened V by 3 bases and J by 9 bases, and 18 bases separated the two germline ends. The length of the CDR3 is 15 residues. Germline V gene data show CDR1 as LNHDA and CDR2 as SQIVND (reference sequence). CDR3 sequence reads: CASSMGTGYSGEQFF. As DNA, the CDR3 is TGTGCCAGTAGTATGGGAACAGGGTATTCGGGTGAGCAGTTCTTC.

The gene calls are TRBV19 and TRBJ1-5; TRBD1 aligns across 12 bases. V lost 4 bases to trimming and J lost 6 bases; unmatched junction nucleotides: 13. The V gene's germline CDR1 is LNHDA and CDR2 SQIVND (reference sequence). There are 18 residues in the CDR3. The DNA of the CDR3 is TGTGCCAGTAGTACCGCCGGGACAGGGGGCATGGGGGGTCAGCCCCAGCATTTT. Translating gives CASSTAGTGGMGGQPQHF.

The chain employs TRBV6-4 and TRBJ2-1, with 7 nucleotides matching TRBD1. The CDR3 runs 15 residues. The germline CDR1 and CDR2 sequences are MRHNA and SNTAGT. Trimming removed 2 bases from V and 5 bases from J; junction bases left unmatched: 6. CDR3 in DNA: TGTGCCAGCAGTGACCGGGCAGGGGGTAACAATGAGCAGTTCTTC. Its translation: CASSDRAGGNNEQFF.

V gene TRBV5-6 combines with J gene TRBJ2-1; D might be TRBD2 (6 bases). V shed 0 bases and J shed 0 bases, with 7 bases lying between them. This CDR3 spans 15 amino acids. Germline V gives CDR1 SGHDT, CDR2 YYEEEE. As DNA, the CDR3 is TGTGCCAGCAGCTTGGTCGGGAGCTCCTACAATGAGCAGTTCTTC. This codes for CASSLVGSSYNEQFF.

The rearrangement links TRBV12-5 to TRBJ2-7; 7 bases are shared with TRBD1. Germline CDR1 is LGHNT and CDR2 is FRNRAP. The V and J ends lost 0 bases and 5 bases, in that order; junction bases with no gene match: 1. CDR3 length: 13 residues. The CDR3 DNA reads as TGTGCTAGTGGTTTGGTAGGGGGCCACGAGCAGTACTTC. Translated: CASGLVGGHEQYF.

The CDR3 is CASSLGGGGTDTQYF. The CDR3 region has the DNA TGTGCCAGCAGCTTAGGTGGAGGAGGCACAGATACGCAGTATTTT. This sequence joins TRBV7-6 and TRBJ2-3, with D tentatively TRBD2 (5 bases). The CDR3 runs 15 residues. V dropped 1 base and J dropped 1 base, with 9 bases sitting between them. Germline V gene lookup returns CDR1 SGHVS and CDR2 FNYEAQ.

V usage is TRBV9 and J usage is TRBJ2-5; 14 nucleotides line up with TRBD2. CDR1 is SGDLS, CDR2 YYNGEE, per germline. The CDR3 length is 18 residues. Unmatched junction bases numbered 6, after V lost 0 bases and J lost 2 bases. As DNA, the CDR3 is TGTGCCAGCAGCGTAGGTGTGACTAGCGGGAGGGTTCAAGAGACCCAGTACTTC. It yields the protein CASSVGVTSGRVQETQYF. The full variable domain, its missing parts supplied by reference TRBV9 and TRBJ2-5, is DSGVTQTPKHLITATGQRVTLRCSPRSGDLSVYWYQQSLDQGLQFLIQYYNGEERAKGNILERFSAQQFPDLHSELNLSSLELGDSALYFCASSVGVTSGRVQETQYFGPGTRLLVL.

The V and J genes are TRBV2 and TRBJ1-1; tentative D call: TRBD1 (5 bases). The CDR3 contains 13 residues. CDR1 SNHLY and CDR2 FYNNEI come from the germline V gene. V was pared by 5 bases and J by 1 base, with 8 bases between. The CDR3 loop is CASSPQGNTEAFF. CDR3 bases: TGTGCCAGCAGTCCCCAGGGGAACACTGAAGCTTTCTTT.

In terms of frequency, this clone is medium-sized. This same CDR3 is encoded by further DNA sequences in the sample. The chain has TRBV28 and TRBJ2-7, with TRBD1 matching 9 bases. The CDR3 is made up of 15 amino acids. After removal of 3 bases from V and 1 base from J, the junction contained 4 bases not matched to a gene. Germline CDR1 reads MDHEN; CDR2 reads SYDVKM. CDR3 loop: CASSFRDRVSYEQYF. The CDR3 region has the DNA TGTGCCAGCAGTTTCCGGGACAGGGTATCCTACGAGCAGTACTTC.

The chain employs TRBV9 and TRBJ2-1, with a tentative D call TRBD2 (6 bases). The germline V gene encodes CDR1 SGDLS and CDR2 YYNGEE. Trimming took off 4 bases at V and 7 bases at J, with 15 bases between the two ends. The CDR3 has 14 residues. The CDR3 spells CASSTRDLANEQFF. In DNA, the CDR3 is TGTGCCAGCAGCACCCGGGACTTAGCGAATGAGCAGTTCTTC.

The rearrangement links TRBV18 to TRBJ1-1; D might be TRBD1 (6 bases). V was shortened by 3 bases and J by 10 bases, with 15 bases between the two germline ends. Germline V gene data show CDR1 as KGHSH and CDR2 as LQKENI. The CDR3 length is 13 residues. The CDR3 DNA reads TGTGCCAGCTCACCGGAATGGGACACCGGAGCTTTCTTT. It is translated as CASSPEWDTGAFF.

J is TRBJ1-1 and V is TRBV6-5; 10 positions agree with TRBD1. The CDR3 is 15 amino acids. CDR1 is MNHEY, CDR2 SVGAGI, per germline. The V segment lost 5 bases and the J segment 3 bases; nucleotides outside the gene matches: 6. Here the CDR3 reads CASSTTGGEDTEAFF. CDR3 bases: TGTGCCAGCAGTACGACAGGGGGCGAGGACACTGAAGCTTTCTTT.

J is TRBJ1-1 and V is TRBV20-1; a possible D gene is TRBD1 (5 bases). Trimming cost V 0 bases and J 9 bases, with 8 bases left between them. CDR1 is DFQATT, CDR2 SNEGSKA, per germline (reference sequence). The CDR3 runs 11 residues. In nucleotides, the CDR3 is TGCAGTGCTAGAGATCAGGGAAAAGCTTTCTTT. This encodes CSARDQGKAFF.